This is a list of T cell receptor beta chains from one sample in a study of blood T cell repertoires in COVID-19. The method was immunoSEQ multiplex PCR; TCRdb's version includes in-frame clones alone and lacks a portion of them. The repertoire holds 150,000 to 200,000 clones, with roughly 84% as singletons. Sequences were obtained from PBMCs or T cells enriched from blood (not recorded which). The receptors were gathered from a young woman who had been exposed to COVID-19. The CDR3 runs from the conserved cysteine through the conserved F or W. A D gene is named only where the DNA matches it firmly. Only part of the rows carry a size: once, few, many, or a class if the clone is expanded.

j_call	v_call	clone_size	d_call	cdr3_aa
TRBJ2-7	TRBV9	-	TRBD1	CASSGSGTGLAYEQYF
TRBJ2-7	TRBV30	-	TRBD1	CAQQTGPNDEQYF
TRBJ1-5	TRBV6-2/TRBV6-3	-	-	CASSYFSGQPSNQPQHF
TRBJ2-2	TRBV6-1	-	-	CASPTAPGAGELFF
TRBJ1-1	TRBV7-9	-	-	CASSLVPRQSWNTEAFF
TRBJ1-5	TRBV6-5	few	-	CASSYQNSNQPQHF
TRBJ2-3	TRBV2	-	TRBD1	CASRRWTGPGDTQYF
TRBJ2-2	TRBV5-1	once	-	CASEQGRNTGELFF
TRBJ1-1	TRBV7-2	once	TRBD1	CASSSGQYTRTLQAFF
TRBJ2-1	TRBV2	-	-	CASGDINEQFF
TRBJ1-2	TRBV13	few	TRBD1	CASRRTGGGWVGPWGYTF
TRBJ1-3	TRBV15	few	TRBD1	CATSSGQGTSGNTIYF
TRBJ1-6	TRBV14	-	-	CASSRDTYSPLHF
TRBJ2-2	TRBV7-2	-	-	CASSRWWGRSTNTGELFF
TRBJ1-6	TRBV19	-	TRBD1	CASADRVWNSPLHF
TRBJ2-7	TRBV27	-	-	CASSEIYRGGVDEQYF
TRBJ1-2	TRBV19	few	TRBD1	CASTPQGDGYTF
TRBJ1-1	TRBV9	-	TRBD1	CASSVHPGQGARNTEAFF
TRBJ1-1	TRBV15	-	-	CATSSRPNGDTEAFF
TRBJ2-2	TRBV6-4	-	TRBD2	CASSERAGEYTGELFF
TRBJ2-2	TRBV4-1	few	-	CASSRPIRDTGELFF
TRBJ1-3	TRBV30	-	TRBD1	CAWSPPDRYSGNTIYF
TRBJ2-2	TRBV12-5	few	TRBD2	CASGLLSGGAVAGELFF
TRBJ1-3	TRBV4-1	few	-	CASSLDRDTQYF
TRBJ1-2	TRBV24-1	-	TRBD1	CATSDPGTGVYGYTF
TRBJ1-1	TRBV5-6	-	TRBD1	CASSWGQRSTEAFF
TRBJ1-1	TRBV10-3	-	-	CAISAAAEETEAFF
TRBJ1-1	TRBV6-5	-	-	CASTSTRSMNTEAFF
TRBJ1-2	TRBV2	few	TRBD1	CASRRGTGPNYGYTF
TRBJ1-1	TRBV18	-	-	CASSPTHRSGAFTNYRRPKAFF
TRBJ1-5	TRBV12-3/TRBV12-4	few	-	CASMAAGNQPQHF
TRBJ2-3	TRBV15	-	TRBD2	CATSRVGGTDTQYF
TRBJ1-1	TRBV6-2/TRBV6-3	once	-	CASSYSSLMNTEAFF
TRBJ1-1	TRBV12-3/TRBV12-4	-	-	CASSFGKPEAFF
TRBJ2-7	TRBV2	-	TRBD2	CASSEDSGGPIYEQYF
TRBJ1-5	TRBV21-1	-	-	CASSSVGRTGDHQPQHF
TRBJ1-1	TRBV2	-	-	CASSPRGVANTEAFF
TRBJ2-7	TRBV5-6	-	-	CASTETARSYEQYF
TRBJ2-7	TRBV4-2	-	-	CASSQDIGRVDYEQYF
TRBJ2-7	TRBV28	-	TRBD2	CASSSPGGGFSYEQYF
TRBJ1-5	TRBV27	-	-	CASTLRRDSNQPQHF
TRBJ1-3	TRBV10-3	-	-	CAISESSGRGSGNTIYF
TRBJ1-4	TRBV7-9	few	-	CASSLGQGLIEKLFF
TRBJ2-3	TRBV27	-	TRBD1	CASYRGKVDTDTQYF
TRBJ2-2	TRBV6-5	-	TRBD1	CASRGTGVGSGELFF
TRBJ1-5	TRBV5-6	-	TRBD1	CASSLLRQGSSNQPQHF
TRBJ1-5	TRBV2	-	-	CASTLRGNNQPQHF
TRBJ1-1	TRBV25-1	once	-	CASSEITGRTEAFF
TRBJ1-6	TRBV15	few	-	CATTEPPVHSPLHF
TRBJ2-7	TRBV19	few	TRBD2	CASSTTSGGGFEQYF
TRBJ2-7	TRBV7-3	-	-	CASSLTPGGTYEQYF
TRBJ1-2	TRBV5-4	-	TRBD1	CASSEPGQEANYGYTF
TRBJ1-5	TRBV27	once	-	CASSLRGTWSNQPQHF
TRBJ2-7	TRBV7-2	-	TRBD2	CASSLGLAGGRDEQYF
TRBJ2-3	TRBV9	-	TRBD2	CASSPGLAGGDTQYF
TRBJ1-1	TRBV7-9	-	-	CASSLFGAEAFF
TRBJ1-1	TRBV19	-	-	CASSIDRIQVAFF
TRBJ1-5	TRBV2	-	-	CASGLINSNQPQHF